This is a list of T cell receptor beta chains from one sample in a study of blood T cell repertoires in COVID-19. Sequencing used immunoSEQ multiplex PCR; TCRdb keeps in-frame clones, though not all of them. Of approximately 45,000 clones listed, approximately 87% are singletons. Sequencing input: peripheral blood. The receptors originated from a man aged 35-49 years with COVID-19, enrolled during active disease. The CDR3 runs from the conserved cysteine through the conserved F or W. The order of the fields is V gene, clone size, CDR3 length, D gene, J gene, CDR3 protein, CDR3 DNA. The D gene is left open where the match is weak. Size tells how often a clone was seen (once, few, many) or the class of an expanded clone, and some rows leave it out.

v_call: TRBV5-1
clone_size: .
cdr3_length: 14
d_call: .
j_call: TRBJ1-2
cdr3_aa: CASSLDGLAEGYTF
cdr3_nt: TGCGCCAGCAGCTTGGACGGCCTGGCGGAAGGCTACACCTTC

v_call: TRBV28
clone_size: .
cdr3_length: 14
d_call: TRBD2
j_call: TRBJ2-7
cdr3_aa: CASSLLAGSYEQYF
cdr3_nt: TGTGCCAGCAGTTTATTAGCGGGGTCCTACGAGCAGTACTTC

v_call: TRBV19
clone_size: .
cdr3_length: 15
d_call: .
j_call: TRBJ2-1
cdr3_aa: CASSKGGDSYNEQFF
cdr3_nt: TGTGCCAGTAGTAAAGGAGGGGATTCCTACAATGAGCAGTTCTTC

v_call: TRBV11-2
clone_size: .
cdr3_length: 16
d_call: TRBD1
j_call: TRBJ2-7
cdr3_aa: CASSLVPGQGNYEQYF
cdr3_nt: TGTGCCAGCAGCTTAGTACCGGGACAGGGGAACTACGAGCAGTACTTC

v_call: TRBV2
clone_size: .
cdr3_length: 16
d_call: TRBD2
j_call: TRBJ2-5
cdr3_aa: CASKAVGLADQETQYF
cdr3_nt: TGTGCCAGCAAGGCCGTGGGACTAGCGGACCAAGAGACCCAGTACTTC

v_call: TRBV7-9
clone_size: .
cdr3_length: 14
d_call: .
j_call: TRBJ2-7
cdr3_aa: CASSIMDYTYEQYF
cdr3_nt: TGTGCCAGCAGTATAATGGACTATACCTACGAGCAGTACTTC

v_call: TRBV29-1
clone_size: .
cdr3_length: 14
d_call: .
j_call: TRBJ2-5
cdr3_aa: CSVEDTGSQETQYF
cdr3_nt: TGCAGCGTTGAAGATACAGGGTCCCAAGAGACCCAGTACTTC

v_call: TRBV7-9
clone_size: once
cdr3_length: 15
d_call: .
j_call: TRBJ1-1
cdr3_aa: CASSRFTGFLTEAFF
cdr3_nt: TGTGCCAGCAGCCGGTTCACAGGGTTCCTCACTGAAGCTTTCTTT

v_call: TRBV28
clone_size: .
cdr3_length: 15
d_call: .
j_call: TRBJ2-7
cdr3_aa: CASSRYRGGSYEQYF
cdr3_nt: TGTGCCAGCAGCCGGTACAGGGGGGGATCCTACGAGCAGTACTTC

v_call: TRBV13
clone_size: .
cdr3_length: 15
d_call: .
j_call: TRBJ1-1
cdr3_aa: CASSLNGGGGTEAFF
cdr3_nt: TGTGCCAGCAGCCTCAACGGGGGAGGTGGCACTGAAGCTTTCTTT

v_call: TRBV12-3/TRBV12-4
clone_size: .
cdr3_length: 13
d_call: .
j_call: TRBJ1-5
cdr3_aa: CASTPSVLRPQHF
cdr3_nt: TGTGCCAGCACTCCATCGGTCTTGCGGCCCCAGCATTTT

v_call: TRBV5-1
clone_size: few
cdr3_length: 13
d_call: .
j_call: TRBJ1-6
cdr3_aa: CASSRDYNSPLHF
cdr3_nt: TGCGCCAGCAGCCGGGATTATAATTCACCCCTCCACTTT

v_call: TRBV27
clone_size: .
cdr3_length: 14
d_call: TRBD1
j_call: TRBJ2-5
cdr3_aa: CASSLWGQQETQYF
cdr3_nt: TGTGCCAGCAGTTTATGGGGACAGCAAGAGACCCAGTACTTC

v_call: TRBV2
clone_size: .
cdr3_length: 11
d_call: .
j_call: TRBJ1-1
cdr3_aa: CASQAGGFVFF
cdr3_nt: TGTGCCAGCCAAGCTGGGGGGTTCGTTTTCTTT

v_call: TRBV4-2
clone_size: .
cdr3_length: 15
d_call: TRBD2
j_call: TRBJ2-5
cdr3_aa: CASSQGTGLVAAQYF
cdr3_nt: TGTGCCAGCAGCCAAGGGACGGGACTAGTAGCGGCCCAGTACTTC

v_call: TRBV5-6
clone_size: .
cdr3_length: 12
d_call: .
j_call: TRBJ1-2
cdr3_aa: CASSSVPGSYTF
cdr3_nt: TGTGCCAGCAGCTCCGTCCCTGGCAGCTACACCTTC

v_call: TRBV21-1
clone_size: .
cdr3_length: 16
d_call: .
j_call: TRBJ2-3
cdr3_aa: CASTTSITLSTDTQYF
cdr3_nt: TGTGCCAGCACGACTAGCATCACTCTTAGCACAGATACGCAGTATTTT